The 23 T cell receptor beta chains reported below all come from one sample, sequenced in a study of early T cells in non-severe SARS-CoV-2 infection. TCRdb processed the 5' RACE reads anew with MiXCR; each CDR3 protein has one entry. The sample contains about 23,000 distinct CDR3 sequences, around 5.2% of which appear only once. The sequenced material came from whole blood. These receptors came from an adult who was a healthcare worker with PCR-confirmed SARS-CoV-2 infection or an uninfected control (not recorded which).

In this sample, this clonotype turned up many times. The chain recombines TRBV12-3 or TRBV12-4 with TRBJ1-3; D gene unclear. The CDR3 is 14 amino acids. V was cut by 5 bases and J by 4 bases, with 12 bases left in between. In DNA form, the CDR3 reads TGTGCCAGCAGTCTCTCCGAGGCCGGAAACACCATATATTTT. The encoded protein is CASSLSEAGNTIYF.

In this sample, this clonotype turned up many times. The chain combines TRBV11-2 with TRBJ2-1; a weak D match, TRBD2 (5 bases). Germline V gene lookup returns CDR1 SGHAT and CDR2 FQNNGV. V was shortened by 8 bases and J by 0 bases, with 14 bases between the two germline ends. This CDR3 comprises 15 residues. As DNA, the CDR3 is TGTGCCAGCTTGAGGGAACCAAGCTCCTACAATGAGCAGTTCTTC. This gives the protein CASLREPSSYNEQFF.

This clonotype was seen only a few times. CDR3 DNA: TGTGCCAGCAGCTTAGTGTCTTCCTACGAGCAGTACGTC. Protein sequence: CASSLVSSYEQYV. The chain has TRBV7-9 and TRBJ2-7; D remains unclear. The V end was cut by 1 base, the J end by 1 base, with 5 bases between. The CDR3 contains 13 residues. Germline V lookup: CDR1 SEHNR, CDR2 FQNEAQ (reference sequence).

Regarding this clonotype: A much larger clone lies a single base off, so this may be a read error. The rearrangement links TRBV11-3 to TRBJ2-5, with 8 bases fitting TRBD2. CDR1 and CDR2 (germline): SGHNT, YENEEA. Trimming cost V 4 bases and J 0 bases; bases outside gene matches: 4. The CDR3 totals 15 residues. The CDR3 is CASSSSGSDQETQYF. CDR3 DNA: TGTGCCAGCAGCTCTAGCGGGTCGGACCAAGAGACCCAGTACTTC.

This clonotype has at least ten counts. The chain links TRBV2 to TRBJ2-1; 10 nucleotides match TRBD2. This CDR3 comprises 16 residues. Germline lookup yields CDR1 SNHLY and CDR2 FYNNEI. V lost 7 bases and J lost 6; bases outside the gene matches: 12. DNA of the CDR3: TGTGCCAGCACCCTCAGAGGACTAGCGGCTCTCAATGAGCAGTTCTTC. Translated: CASTLRGLAALNEQFF.

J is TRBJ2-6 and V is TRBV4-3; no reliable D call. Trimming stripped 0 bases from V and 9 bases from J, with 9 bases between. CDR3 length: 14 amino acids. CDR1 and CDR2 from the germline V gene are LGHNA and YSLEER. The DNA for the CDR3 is TGCGCCAGCAGCCAAGATGTTAACCTCAACGTCCTGACTTTC. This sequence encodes CASSQDVNLNVLTF.

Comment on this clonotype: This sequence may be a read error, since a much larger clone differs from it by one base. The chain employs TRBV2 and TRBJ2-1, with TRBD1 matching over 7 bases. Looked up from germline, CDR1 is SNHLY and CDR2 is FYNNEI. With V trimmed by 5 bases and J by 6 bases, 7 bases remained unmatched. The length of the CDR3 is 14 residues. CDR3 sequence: CASSIQGKCNEQFF. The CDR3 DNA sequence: TGTGCCAGCAGTATACAGGGGAAGTGCAATGAGCAGTTCTTC.

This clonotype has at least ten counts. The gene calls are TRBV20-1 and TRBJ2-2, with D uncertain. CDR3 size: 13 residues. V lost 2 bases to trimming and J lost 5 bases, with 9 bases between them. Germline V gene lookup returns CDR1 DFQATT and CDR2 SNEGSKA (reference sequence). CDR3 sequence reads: CSARSRVTGELFF. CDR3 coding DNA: TGCAGTGCTAGAAGCCGAGTAACCGGGGAGCTGTTTTTT.

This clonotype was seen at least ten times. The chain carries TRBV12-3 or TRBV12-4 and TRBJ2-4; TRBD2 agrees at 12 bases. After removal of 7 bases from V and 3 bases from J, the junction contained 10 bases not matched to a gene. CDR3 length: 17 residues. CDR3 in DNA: TGTGCCAGCACTGTTTTCGGACTAGCGGGAAACAAAAACATTCAGTACTTC. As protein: CASTVFGLAGNKNIQYF.

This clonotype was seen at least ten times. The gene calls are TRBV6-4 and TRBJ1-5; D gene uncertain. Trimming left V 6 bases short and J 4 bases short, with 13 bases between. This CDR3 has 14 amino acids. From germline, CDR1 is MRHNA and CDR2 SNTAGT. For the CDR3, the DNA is TGTGCCAGCAGCGCCAGCCCCGGGAATCAGCCCCAGCATTTT. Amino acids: CASSASPGNQPQHF.

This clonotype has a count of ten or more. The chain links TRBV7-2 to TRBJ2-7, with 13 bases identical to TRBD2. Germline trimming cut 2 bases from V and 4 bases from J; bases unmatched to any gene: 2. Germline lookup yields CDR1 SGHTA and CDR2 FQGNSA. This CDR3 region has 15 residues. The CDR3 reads CASSLRLAGGYEQYV. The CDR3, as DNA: TGTGCCAGCAGCTTAAGACTAGCGGGAGGTTACGAGCAGTACGTC.

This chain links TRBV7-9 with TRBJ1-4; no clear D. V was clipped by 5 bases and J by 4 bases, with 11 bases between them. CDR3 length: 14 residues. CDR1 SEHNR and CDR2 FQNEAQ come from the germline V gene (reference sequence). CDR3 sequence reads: CASSRRSVNEKLFF. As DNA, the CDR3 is TGTGCCAGCAGCCGACGGTCGGTTAATGAAAAACTGTTTTTT.

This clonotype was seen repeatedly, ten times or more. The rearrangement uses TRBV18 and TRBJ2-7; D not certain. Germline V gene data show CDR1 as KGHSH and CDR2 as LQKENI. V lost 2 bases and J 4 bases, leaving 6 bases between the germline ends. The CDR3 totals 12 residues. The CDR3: CASSPTEYEQYF. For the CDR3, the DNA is TGTGCCAGCTCACCAACGGAGTACGAGCAGTACTTC.

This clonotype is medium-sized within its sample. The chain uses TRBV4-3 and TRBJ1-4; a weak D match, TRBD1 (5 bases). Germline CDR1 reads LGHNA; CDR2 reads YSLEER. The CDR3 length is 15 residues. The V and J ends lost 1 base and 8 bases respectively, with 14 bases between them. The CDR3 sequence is CASSQVAGRGEKLFF. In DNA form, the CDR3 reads TGCGCCAGCAGCCAAGTGGCAGGGAGAGGCGAAAAACTGTTTTTT.

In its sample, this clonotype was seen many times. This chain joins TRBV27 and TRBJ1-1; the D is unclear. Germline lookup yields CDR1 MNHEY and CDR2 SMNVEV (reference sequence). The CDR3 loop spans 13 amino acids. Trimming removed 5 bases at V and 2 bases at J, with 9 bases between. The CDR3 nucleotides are TGTGCCAGCAGTCATCCTCAAAACACTGAAGCTTTCTTT. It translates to CASSHPQNTEAFF.

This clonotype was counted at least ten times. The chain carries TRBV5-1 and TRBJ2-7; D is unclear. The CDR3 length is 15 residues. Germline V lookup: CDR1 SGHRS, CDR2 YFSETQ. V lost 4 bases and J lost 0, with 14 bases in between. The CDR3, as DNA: TGCGCCAGCAGCCAAGGAGCTGGATTCTCCTACGAGCAGTACGTC. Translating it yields CASSQGAGFSYEQYV.

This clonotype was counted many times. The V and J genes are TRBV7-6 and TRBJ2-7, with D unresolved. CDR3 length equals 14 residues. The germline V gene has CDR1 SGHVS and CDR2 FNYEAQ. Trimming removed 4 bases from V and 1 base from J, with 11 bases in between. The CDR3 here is CASSSDSQSYEQYF. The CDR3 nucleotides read TGTGCCAGCAGCTCCGACTCGCAGTCCTACGAGCAGTACTTC.

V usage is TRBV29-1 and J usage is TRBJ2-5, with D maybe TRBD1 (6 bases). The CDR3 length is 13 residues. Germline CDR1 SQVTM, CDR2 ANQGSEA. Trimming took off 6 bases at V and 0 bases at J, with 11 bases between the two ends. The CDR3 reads CSVAGQYQETQYF. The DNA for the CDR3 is TGCAGCGTCGCCGGACAGTACCAAGAGACCCAGTACTTC. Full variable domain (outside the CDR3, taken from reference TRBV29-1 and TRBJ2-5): SAVISQKPSRDICQRGTSLTIQCQVDSQVTMMFWYRQQPGQSLTLIATANQGSEATYESGFVIDKFPISRPNLTFSTLTVSNMSPEDSSIYLCSVAGQYQETQYFGPGTRLLVL.

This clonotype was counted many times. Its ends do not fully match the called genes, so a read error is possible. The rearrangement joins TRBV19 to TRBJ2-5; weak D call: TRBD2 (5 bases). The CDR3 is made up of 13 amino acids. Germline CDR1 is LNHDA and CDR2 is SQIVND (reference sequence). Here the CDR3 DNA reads TGTGCCAGTAGTTTAGACCGGGGTGGGACCCAGTACTTC. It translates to CASSLDRGGTQYF.

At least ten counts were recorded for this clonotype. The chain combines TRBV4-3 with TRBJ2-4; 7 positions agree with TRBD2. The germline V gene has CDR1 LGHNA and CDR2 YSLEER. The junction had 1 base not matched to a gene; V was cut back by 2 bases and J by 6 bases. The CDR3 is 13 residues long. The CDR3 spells CASSQQRGNIQYF. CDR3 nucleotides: TGCGCCAGCAGCCAACAGCGGGGAAACATTCAGTACTTC.

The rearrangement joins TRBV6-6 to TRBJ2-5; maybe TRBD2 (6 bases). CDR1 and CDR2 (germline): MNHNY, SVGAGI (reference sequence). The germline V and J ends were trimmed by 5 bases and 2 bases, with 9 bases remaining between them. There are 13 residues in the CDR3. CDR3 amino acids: CASSGSGQETQYF. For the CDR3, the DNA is TGTGCCAGCAGTGGGAGCGGGCAAGAGACCCAGTACTTC.

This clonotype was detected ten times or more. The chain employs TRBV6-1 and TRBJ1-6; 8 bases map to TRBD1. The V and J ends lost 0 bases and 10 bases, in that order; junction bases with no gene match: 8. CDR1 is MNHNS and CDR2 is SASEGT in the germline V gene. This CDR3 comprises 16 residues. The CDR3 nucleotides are TGTGCCAGCAGTGAAGCGCACGGACAGGGCAACTCACCCCTCCACTTT. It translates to CASSEAHGQGNSPLHF.

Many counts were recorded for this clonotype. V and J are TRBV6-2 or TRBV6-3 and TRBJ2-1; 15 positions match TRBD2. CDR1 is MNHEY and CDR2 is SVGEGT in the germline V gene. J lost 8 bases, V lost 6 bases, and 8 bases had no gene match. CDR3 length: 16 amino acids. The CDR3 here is CASRLWTSGRAHEQFF. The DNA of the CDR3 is TGTGCCAGCAGATTGTGGACTAGCGGGAGGGCCCATGAGCAGTTCTTC.